This TCR beta chain was captured in a study of response to subunit inactivated influenza vaccine. This CDR3 contains 15 residues. Germline CDR1 SGDLS, CDR2 YYNGEE. Trimming at V came to 0 bases and at J to 8 bases, leaving 8 bases not matched to a gene. TCRdb redid the calling of the RT-PCR reads with MiXCR, one entry per CDR3 protein. The data hold under 950,000 distinct CDR3 sequences, with 21% observed a single time. This clonotype was obtained from a middle-aged man who received an inactivated influenza vaccine. The specimen comprised PBMCs from blood, sampled roughly 5 days after vaccination. This chain connects TRBV9 to TRBJ2-1; TRBD2 aligns across 7 bases. This CDR3 is CASSVVGLPGDEQFF. The DNA for the CDR3 is TGTGCCAGCAGCGTAGTGGGACTACCCGGGGATGAGCAGTTCTTC.